This passage covers 23 T cell receptor beta chains from one sample sequenced in a study of T cell responses to AZD1222 COVID-19 vaccine. Sequencing was performed with immunoSEQ multiplex PCR; in TCRdb, only in-frame clones are kept and a portion is missing. In the table there are some 120,000 clones, 87% of which are singletons. The specimen was peripheral blood, collected on day 0 of AZD1222 vaccination. The receptors derive from an adult in good health.

The genes are TRBV9 and TRBJ2-5; 8 nucleotides match TRBD2. Germline V gene data show CDR1 as SGDLS and CDR2 as YYNGEE. This CDR3 has 16 amino acids. With V trimmed by 0 bases and J by 5 bases, 9 bases remained unmatched. Here the CDR3 reads CASSVVSGAGLETQYF. In DNA form, the CDR3 reads TGTGCCAGCAGCGTAGTTAGCGGGGCTGGTTTGGAGACCCAGTACTTC.

The chain is built from TRBV10-3 and TRBJ1-2, with 7 bases that match TRBD1. The CDR3 contains 13 residues. CDR1 and CDR2 from the germline V gene are ENHRY and SYGVKD. Germline trimming cut 3 bases from V and 8 bases from J; bases unmatched to any gene: 6. The CDR3: CAISETGDAGYTF. CDR3 DNA sequence: TGTGCCATCAGTGAAACAGGGGATGCCGGCTACACCTTC.

The V gene is TRBV7-2, the J gene TRBJ2-3; maybe TRBD2 (6 bases). The CDR3 covers 16 residues. Germline lookup yields CDR1 SGHTA and CDR2 FQGNSA. The germline V and J ends were trimmed by 4 bases and 1 base, with 15 bases remaining between them. The CDR3 sequence is CASSSRRGFRTDTQYF. Written as DNA, the CDR3 is TGTGCCAGCAGCTCTAGGAGGGGATTTCGCACAGATACGCAGTATTTT.

The chain employs TRBV28 and TRBJ2-5, with 9 positions matching TRBD2. There are 15 residues in the CDR3. The V and J ends lost 3 bases and 7 bases, in that order; junction bases with no gene match: 9. The V gene's germline CDR1 is MDHEN and CDR2 SYDVKM. CDR3 in amino acids: CASSFLREGVGTQYF. Written as DNA, the CDR3 is TGTGCCAGCAGTTTTTTGCGGGAGGGCGTAGGGACCCAGTACTTC.

The gene calls are TRBV19 and TRBJ2-3, with D tentatively TRBD1 or TRBD2 (5 bases each). The CDR3 spans 14 residues. Germline CDR1 is LNHDA and CDR2 is SQIVND (reference sequence). Trimming pared 10 bases from V and 3 bases from J, leaving 17 bases between. The CDR3 DNA follows: TGTGCCACCCACGAGAGGGGAAGGACAGATACGCAGTATTTT. As protein: CATHERGRTDTQYF.

The genes are TRBV6-6 and TRBJ2-7; possibly TRBD1 for D (5 bases). CDR1 is MNHNY and CDR2 is SVGAGI in the germline V gene (reference sequence). V was pared by 2 bases and J by 6 bases, with 17 bases between. The CDR3 is 15 residues long. The CDR3 sequence is CASSYELSQGTEQYF. The CDR3, as DNA: TGTGCCAGCAGTTACGAGCTTTCCCAGGGAACCGAGCAGTACTTC.

The CDR3 loop is CASSPWSQEGEQYF. In DNA, the CDR3 is TGTGCCAGCAGCCCCTGGAGCCAGGAGGGCGAGCAGTACTTC. V is TRBV5-5 and J is TRBJ2-7, with D possibly matching TRBD2 (6 bases). Looked up from germline, CDR1 is SGHKS and CDR2 is YYEKEE (reference sequence). The CDR3 spans 14 residues. Trimming left V 4 bases short and J 6 bases short, with 17 bases between.

This chain links TRBV29-1 with TRBJ1-2, with D possibly matching TRBD1 (5 bases). Germline assignment: CDR1 SQVTM and CDR2 ANQGSEA. The CDR3 extends over 13 amino acids. Trimming took off 4 bases at V and 8 bases at J, with 17 bases between the two ends. CDR3 sequence: CSVVLGGSRGYTF. The CDR3 region has the DNA TGCAGCGTTGTCCTGGGGGGTAGTCGGGGCTACACCTTC. The full variable domain, rest sourced from reference TRBV29-1 and TRBJ1-2, is SAVISQKPSRDICQRGTSLTIQCQVDSQVTMMFWYRQQPGQSLTLIATANQGSEATYESGFVIDKFPISRPNLTFSTLTVSNMSPEDSSIYLCSVVLGGSRGYTFGSGTRLTVV.

The chain has TRBV10-3 and TRBJ2-3, with D uncertain. The CDR3 totals 14 residues. V was trimmed by 11 bases and J by 2 bases, leaving 17 bases between them. The germline V gene has CDR1 ENHRY and CDR2 SYGVKD. The DNA of the CDR3 is TGTGCCCACCAGTCATCAGCCGACACAGATACGCAGTATTTT. It yields the protein CAHQSSADTDTQYF.

The chain combines TRBV30 with TRBJ2-1, with 10 bases that match TRBD2. J gave up 8 bases and V 4 bases, and 11 bases lay outside the gene matches. The CDR3 has 15 residues. Germline V gene sequence: CDR1 GTSNPN, CDR2 SVGIG (reference sequence). The chain's CDR3 is CAWISPLAGEDEQFF. CDR3 DNA sequence: TGTGCCTGGATCTCCCCCCTAGCGGGAGAGGATGAGCAGTTCTTC.

The chain has TRBV7-2 and TRBJ1-5; tentative D call: TRBD1 (5 bases). Germline V gene data show CDR1 as SGHTA and CDR2 as FQGNSA. The CDR3 length is 14 residues. V was trimmed by 6 bases and J by 7 bases, leaving 16 bases between them. The CDR3 loop reads CASSPTARVQPQHF. The CDR3 nucleotides are TGTGCCAGCAGTCCGACAGCGAGGGTGCAGCCCCAGCATTTT.

The CDR3 loop is CASSAERSEEKLFF. The DNA of the CDR3 is TGTGCCAGCAGCGCCGAACGGAGCGAAGAAAAACTGTTTTTT. V is TRBV7-9 and J is TRBJ1-4, with D hard to call. The germline V and J ends were trimmed by 5 bases and 8 bases, with 15 bases remaining between them. In germline, CDR1 is SEHNR, CDR2 FQNEAQ (reference sequence). CDR3 length: 14 residues.

The chain carries TRBV7-3 and TRBJ2-2; maybe TRBD2 (6 bases). This CDR3 is built from 15 residues. CDR1 is SGHTA, CDR2 FQGTGA, per germline. The V gene lost 2 bases and the J gene lost 4 bases, with 11 bases spanning the gap. The CDR3 DNA is TGTGCCAGCAGCTTAGGACTAAGTGCCACCGGGGAGCTGTTTTTT. Protein sequence: CASSLGLSATGELFF.

The J gene is TRBJ1-5, the V gene TRBV28; D is unclear. The CDR3 sequence is 14 residues long. Germline lookup yields CDR1 MDHEN and CDR2 SYDVKM. With 3 bases removed from V and 1 base from J, the gap between germline ends came to 7 bases. The CDR3 spells CASSLAGSNQPQHF. The CDR3 coding sequence is TGTGCCAGCAGTTTGGCGGGGAGCAATCAGCCCCAGCATTTT.

The V and J genes are TRBV27 and TRBJ2-7; D is possibly TRBD2 (5 bases). CDR3 size: 12 residues. The V end was cut by 6 bases, the J end by 6 bases, with 12 bases between. Germline V gives CDR1 MNHEY, CDR2 SMNVEV (reference sequence). CDR3 loop: CASRGGHTEQYF. The DNA for the CDR3 is TGTGCCAGCAGGGGCGGGCACACCGAGCAGTACTTC.

This sequence joins TRBV24-1 and TRBJ2-1; tentative D call: TRBD1 (6 bases). Trimming pared 6 bases from V and 6 bases from J, leaving 17 bases between. The CDR3 is 15 residues long. CDR1 and CDR2 (germline): KGHDR, SFDVKD. The CDR3 sequence is CATSQPGHQGNEQFF. For the CDR3, the DNA is TGTGCCACCAGTCAACCGGGACACCAGGGCAATGAGCAGTTCTTC.

The chain couples TRBV11-2 to TRBJ2-2; unclear D gene. V was shortened by 2 bases and J by 4 bases, with 11 bases between the two germline ends. There are 15 residues in the CDR3. Germline-derived CDR1 and CDR2 are SGHAT and FQNNGV. The CDR3 nucleotides are TGTGCCAGCAGCTTATCCCTTCCGACCACCGGGGAGCTGTTTTTT. Its translation is CASSLSLPTTGELFF.

J is TRBJ1-1 and V is TRBV5-1; D remains unclear. The V end lost 7 bases, the J end lost 1 base, and 14 bases lay between the germline ends. Germline V gene sequence: CDR1 SGHRS, CDR2 YFSETQ. There are 14 residues in the CDR3. The CDR3 sequence: CASLPGPANTEAFF. For the CDR3, the DNA is TGCGCCAGCCTTCCTGGGCCGGCGAACACTGAAGCTTTCTTT.

This chain uses TRBV24-1 with TRBJ1-2; D remains ambiguous. Looked up from germline, CDR1 is KGHDR and CDR2 is SFDVKD. This CDR3 region has 18 residues. The germline V and J ends were trimmed by 9 bases and 5 bases, with 30 bases remaining between them. CDR3 sequence reads: CATAAADVSDDPSYGYTF. The CDR3 DNA sequence: TGTGCCACCGCCGCGGCTGATGTTTCGGACGACCCCTCTTATGGCTACACCTTC.

V is TRBV30 and J is TRBJ2-3; D is unclear. This CDR3 comprises 14 residues. With 3 bases removed from V and 1 base from J, the gap between germline ends came to 11 bases. Germline V CDR1 and CDR2: GTSNPN, SVGIG (reference sequence). CDR3 in DNA: TGTGCCTGGAGCGCGAGTATTGGCACAGATACGCAGTATTTT. Its translation: CAWSASIGTDTQYF.

The J gene is TRBJ2-7, the V gene TRBV28; D not certain. Germline-derived CDR1 and CDR2 are MDHEN and SYDVKM. Trimming left V 7 bases short and J 2 bases short, with 12 bases between. This CDR3 spans 13 amino acids. The CDR3 coding sequence is TGTGCCAGCACCGCGTTGGGAACCTACGAGCAGTACTTC. Amino acids: CASTALGTYEQYF.

V gene TRBV9 combines with J gene TRBJ1-2, with 7 bases aligning to TRBD1. There are 16 residues in the CDR3. V shed 4 bases and J 5 bases; nucleotides not matched to a gene: 14. Looked up from germline, CDR1 is SGDLS and CDR2 is YYNGEE. CDR3 region: CASSTQGRGRTYGYTF. Written as DNA, the CDR3 is TGTGCCAGCAGCACACAGGGGCGGGGGCGAACATATGGCTACACCTTC.

CDR3 nucleotide sequence: TGTGCCAGTAGTAAACGGGGCGGATACAATGAGCAGTTCTTC. Residues: CASSKRGGYNEQFF. This chain uses TRBV19 with TRBJ2-1; perhaps D is TRBD1 or TRBD2 (5 bases each). CDR3 length: 14 amino acids. CDR1 LNHDA and CDR2 SQIVND come from the germline V gene (reference sequence). Deletions cut 4 bases from V and 4 bases from J, with 11 bases between.